This is a list of T cell receptor beta chains from one sample in a study of regulatory T cells in long-lasting Graves disease. TCRdb re-called the multiplex PCR reads with MiXCR, one entry per CDR3 protein. The repertoire has roughly 450,000 distinct CDR3 sequences, around 24% of them found once; the top ten carry about a quarter. Specimen: peripheral blood mononuclear cells (PBMCs), collected when the disease was refractory, from a patient treated with antithyroid drugs. Receptors originate from a female donor with Graves disease. CDR3s include the opening cysteine and the closing phenylalanine or tryptophan. D genes are given only for firm matches. Clone size is stated in some rows and not others, as once, few, many or a class when expanded.

V gene,CDR3 length,D gene,clone size,J gene,CDR3 protein,CDR3 DNA
TRBV6-5,17,NA,NA,TRBJ2-3,CASSSLSAVSSTDTQYF,TGTGCCAGCAGTTCCCTATCAGCGGTATCTAGCACAGATACGCAGTATTTT
TRBV3-1,18,TRBD2,NA,TRBJ2-2,CASSQLPPRAGVSGELFF,TGTGCCAGCAGCCAGCTACCCCCTCGAGCGGGAGTCAGCGGGGAGCTGTTTTTT
TRBV20-1,13,NA,many,TRBJ1-2,CSARPGRSYGYTF,TGCAGTGCTAGGCCGGGACGGAGTTATGGCTACACCTTC
TRBV9,12,NA,few,TRBJ2-3,CASSVVGDTQYF,TGTGCCAGCAGCGTAGTTGGGGATACGCAGTATTTT
TRBV25-1,14,TRBD1,NA,TRBJ1-2,CASRLQGRVYGYTF,TGTGCCAGCAGGCTACAGGGGCGCGTCTATGGCTACACCTTC
TRBV9,15,NA,NA,TRBJ1-1,CASSARTGSNTEAFF,TGTGCCAGCAGCGCCCGAACAGGGAGTAACACTGAAGCTTTCTTT
TRBV28,15,NA,few,TRBJ2-1,CASSSQKERHNEQFF,TGTGCCAGCAGTTCGCAGAAAGAACGACACAATGAGCAGTTCTTC
TRBV20-1,14,TRBD2,many,TRBJ2-7,CSAMETSASYEQYF,TGCAGTGCTATGGAGACTAGCGCGTCCTACGAGCAGTACTTC
TRBV28,16,TRBD2,many,TRBJ2-5,CASSSDEAGGVETQYF,TGTGCCAGCAGTTCGGACGAGGCGGGAGGGGTAGAGACCCAGTACTTC
TRBV20-1,13,TRBD1,many,TRBJ2-5,CSATGTGQETQYF,TGCAGTGCCACCGGGACAGGGCAAGAGACCCAGTACTTC
TRBV28,15,NA,medium-sized,TRBJ2-4,CASTVTGSAKNIQYF,TGTGCCAGCACTGTGACAGGTTCAGCCAAAAACATTCAGTACTTC
TRBV6-4,14,NA,once,TRBJ2-2,CASSDGLWTGEPFF,TGTGCCAGCAGTGACGGACTCTGGACCGGGGAGCCGTTTTTT
TRBV29-1,13,NA,NA,TRBJ1-1,CSIPGTSNTEAFF,TGCAGCATACCGGGGACATCGAACACTGAAGCTTTCTTT
TRBV20-1,13,TRBD2,NA,TRBJ2-5,CGFLAGEKETQYF,TGCGGATTCCTAGCGGGAGAGAAAGAGACCCAGTACTTC
TRBV5-1,16,TRBD1,NA,TRBJ1-2,CASSPDRGRRQLGYTF,TGCGCCAGCAGCCCGGACAGGGGGCGCCGTCAACTTGGCTACACCTTC
TRBV28,12,NA,many,TRBJ2-7,CASSLWGVQQYF,TGTGCCAGCAGTTTATGGGGGGTACAGCAGTACTTC
TRBV2,15,NA,many,TRBJ1-3,CASSIDKGAGNTIYF,TGTGCCAGCAGTATCGACAAAGGAGCTGGAAACACCATATATTTT
TRBV29-1,12,TRBD1,NA,TRBJ1-2,CSVRGQGDGYTF,TGCAGCGTGCGAGGGCAGGGGGACGGCTACACCTTC
TRBV10-3,14,TRBD1,NA,TRBJ2-2,CAIAGQGRTGELFF,TGTGCCATCGCCGGACAGGGGCGAACCGGGGAGCTGTTTTTT
TRBV11-2,15,TRBD1,many,TRBJ1-1,CASSATGARGTEAFF,TGTGCCAGCAGCGCCACAGGGGCCAGGGGTACTGAAGCTTTCTTT
TRBV27,12,NA,NA,TRBJ2-5,CASRYLGGTQYF,TGTGCCAGCCGTTATTTAGGGGGGACCCAGTACTTC
TRBV14,15,NA,NA,TRBJ1-6,CASSQEAGVNSPLHF,TGTGCCAGCAGCCAAGAGGCAGGGGTTAATTCACCCCTCCACTTT
TRBV6-5,16,TRBD2,many,TRBJ2-7,CASSFHGLAGIHEQYF,TGTGCCAGCAGTTTTCACGGACTAGCGGGAATCCACGAGCAGTACTTC
TRBV28,14,NA,many,TRBJ1-2,CASSALGEIYGYTF,TGTGCCAGCAGTGCCCTGGGAGAGATCTATGGCTACACCTTC
TRBV20-1,15,NA,NA,TRBJ1-6,CSARVNWAFSSPLHF,TGCAGTGCTAGAGTTAATTGGGCTTTTAGTTCACCCCTCCACTTT
TRBV2,17,NA,many,TRBJ2-5,CASSDPSDSKIQETQYF,TGTGCCAGCAGTGACCCCTCGGACAGTAAAATTCAAGAGACCCAGTACTTC
TRBV5-1,17,NA,NA,TRBJ2-2,CASSRSHDEFGPGELFF,TGCGCCAGCAGCCGTTCGCACGACGAATTTGGACCCGGGGAGCTGTTTTTT
TRBV12-3/TRBV12-4,15,NA,many,TRBJ2-7,CASSLMASSSYEQYF,TGTGCCAGCAGTTTAATGGCCAGTAGCTCCTACGAGCAGTACTTC
TRBV5-8,18,NA,many,TRBJ2-2,CASSSRGRAHANTGELFF,TGTGCCAGCAGCTCCCGAGGGCGGGCGCATGCGAACACCGGGGAGCTGTTTTTT
TRBV5-1,14,NA,NA,TRBJ2-7,CASSLNTGAYEQYF,TGCGCCAGCAGCCTGAACACGGGCGCCTACGAGCAGTACTTC
TRBV5-1,14,NA,NA,TRBJ2-7,CASSLEDEGYEQYF,TGCGCCAGCAGCTTGGAGGACGAAGGATACGAGCAGTACTTC
TRBV29-1,14,TRBD2,NA,TRBJ2-3,CSVDFLAGGDTQYF,TGCAGCGTTGATTTCCTAGCGGGAGGTGATACGCAGTATTTT
TRBV6-1,13,NA,many,TRBJ1-1,CASTWGRNTEAFF,TGTGCCAGCACCTGGGGCAGGAACACTGAAGCTTTCTTT
TRBV2,14,TRBD1,many,TRBJ1-2,CASPGQGENYGYTF,TGTGCCAGCCCGGGACAGGGGGAAAACTATGGCTACACCTTC
TRBV28,17,TRBD1,NA,TRBJ2-7,CASPPMSMTGQHNEQYF,TGTGCCAGCCCACCGATGTCCATGACAGGGCAACACAACGAGCAGTACTTC
TRBV29-1,12,NA,NA,TRBJ2-7,CSVGHSLYEQYF,TGCAGCGTTGGGCATTCCCTCTACGAGCAGTACTTC
TRBV6-1,15,NA,few,TRBJ1-5,CASRGGQANNQPQHF,TGTGCCAGCAGGGGGGGGCAGGCGAACAATCAGCCCCAGCATTTT
TRBV19,13,NA,once,TRBJ1-2,CASSIRPVDGYTF,TGTGCCAGTAGTATCCGGCCCGTGGATGGCTACACCTTC
TRBV25-1,15,NA,NA,TRBJ1-3,CASCVGRTSGNTIYF,TGTGCCAGCTGCGTGGGACGGACCTCTGGAAACACCATATATTTT